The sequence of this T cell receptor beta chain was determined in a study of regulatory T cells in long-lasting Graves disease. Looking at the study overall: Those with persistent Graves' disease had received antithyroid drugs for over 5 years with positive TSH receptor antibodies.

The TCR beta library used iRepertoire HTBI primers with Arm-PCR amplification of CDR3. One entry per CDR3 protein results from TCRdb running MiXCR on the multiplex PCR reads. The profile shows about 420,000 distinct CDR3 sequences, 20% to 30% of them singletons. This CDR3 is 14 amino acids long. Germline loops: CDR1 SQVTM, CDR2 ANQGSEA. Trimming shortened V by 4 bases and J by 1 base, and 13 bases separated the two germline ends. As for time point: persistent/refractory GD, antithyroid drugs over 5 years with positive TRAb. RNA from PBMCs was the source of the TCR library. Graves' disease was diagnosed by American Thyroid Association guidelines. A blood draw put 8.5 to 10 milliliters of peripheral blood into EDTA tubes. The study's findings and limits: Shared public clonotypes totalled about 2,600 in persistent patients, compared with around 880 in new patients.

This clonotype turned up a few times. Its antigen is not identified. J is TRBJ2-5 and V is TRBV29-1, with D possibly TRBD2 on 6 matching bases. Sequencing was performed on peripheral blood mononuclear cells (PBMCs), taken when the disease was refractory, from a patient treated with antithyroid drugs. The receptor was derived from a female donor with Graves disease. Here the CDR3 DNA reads TGCAGCGTTGCGACAACTAGCATCCAAGAGACCCAGTACTTC. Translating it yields CSVATTSIQETQYF.